These 28 T cell receptor beta chains were all obtained from the same sample, sequenced in a study of blood T cell repertoires in COVID-19. Sequencing was performed with immunoSEQ multiplex PCR; in TCRdb, only in-frame clones are kept and a portion is missing. The sample gives approximately 260,000 clones, around 86% of which show up once; about 3.6% is in the top ten. Sequences were obtained from peripheral blood. The receptors were sampled from a man between 18 and 29 years old with active or convalescent COVID-19.

This chain links TRBV7-9 with TRBJ2-3; 11 bases fit TRBD2. The germline gives CDR1 SEHNR, CDR2 FQNEAQ (reference sequence). This CDR3 spans 16 amino acids. V shed 8 bases and J 3 bases; nucleotides not matched to a gene: 10. The CDR3 spells CASARLAGGNTDTQYF. In nucleotides, the CDR3 is TGTGCCAGCGCGAGGCTAGCGGGAGGTAATACAGATACGCAGTATTTT. The full variable domain, with the rest looked up from reference TRBV7-9 and TRBJ2-3, is DTGVSQNPRHKITKRGQNVTFRCDPISEHNRLYWYRQTLGQGPEFLTYFQNEAQLEKSRLLSDRFSAERPKGSFSTLEIQRTEQGDSAMYLCASARLAGGNTDTQYFGPGTRLTVL.

V gene TRBV6-5 combines with J gene TRBJ1-2, with D perhaps TRBD1 (5 bases). The germline gives CDR1 MNHEY, CDR2 SVGAGI. V was clipped by 3 bases and J by 8 bases, with 13 bases between them. This CDR3 comprises 13 residues. CDR3 coding DNA: TGTGCCAGCAGTTATTTAGGGGTATTAGGCTACACCTTC. It yields the protein CASSYLGVLGYTF.

This clone appeared a few times. V gene TRBV7-7 combines with J gene TRBJ1-1; possibly TRBD1 for D (6 bases). From germline, CDR1 is SSHAT and CDR2 FNYEAQ (reference sequence). The CDR3 totals 16 residues. Trimming took 2 bases from V and 0 from J, leaving 13 bases between them. Here the CDR3 reads CASSLSSGQLNTEAFF. DNA of the CDR3: TGTGCCAGCAGCTTAAGCTCGGGACAATTGAACACTGAAGCTTTCTTT.

The gene calls are TRBV18 and TRBJ1-2; possible D gene TRBD1, 5 bases. The CDR3 loop spans 16 amino acids. V lost 3 bases and J 5 bases, leaving 19 bases between the germline ends. Germline V lookup: CDR1 KGHSH, CDR2 LQKENI. Written as DNA, the CDR3 is TGTGCCAGCTCACCCGGTGTTGTACGACAGCCGTATGGCTACACCTTC. As protein: CASSPGVVRQPYGYTF.

This chain joins TRBV5-4 and TRBJ2-7; D may be TRBD1 (7 bases). The CDR3 contains 15 residues. Germline lookup yields CDR1 SGHNT and CDR2 YYREEE (reference sequence). The V end lost 0 bases, the J end lost 3 bases, and 13 bases lay between the germline ends. The CDR3 region is CASSLEQGTLYEQYF. Here the CDR3 DNA reads TGTGCCAGCAGCTTGGAACAGGGGACTCTCTACGAGCAGTACTTC.

This rearrangement joins TRBV19 to TRBJ1-5; D might be TRBD1 (6 bases). This CDR3 has 15 amino acids. Germline assignment: CDR1 LNHDA and CDR2 SQIVND (reference sequence). V lost 0 bases to trimming and J lost 7 bases, with 13 bases between them. CDR3 nucleotide sequence: TGTGCCAGTAGTATAGATCGTGGGGGCGTACAGCCCCAGCATTTT. Its protein is CASSIDRGGVQPQHF.

The chain has TRBV5-1 and TRBJ2-1; TRBD2 is a possible D gene (6 bases). This CDR3 is 15 amino acids long. The V end was cut by 2 bases, the J end by 4 bases, with 13 bases between. The germline V gene encodes CDR1 SGHRS and CDR2 YFSETQ. CDR3 sequence reads: CASSFGGNSYNEQFF. The CDR3 nucleotides are TGCGCCAGCAGCTTCGGCGGGAACAGTTACAATGAGCAGTTCTTC.

V and J are TRBV30 and TRBJ2-5, with 15 nucleotides matching TRBD2. Trimming cost V 5 bases and J 7 bases; bases outside gene matches: 5. CDR1 and CDR2 (germline): GTSNPN, SVGIG (reference sequence). The CDR3 is made up of 14 amino acids. The CDR3 coding sequence is TGTGCCTGGGGACTAGCGGGAGGGGTTCGGACCCAGTACTTC. Amino acid sequence: CAWGLAGGVRTQYF. The variable domain in full, completed from reference TRBV30 and TRBJ2-5, reads SQTIHQWPATLVQPVGSPLSLECTVEGTSNPNLYWYRQAAGRGLQLLFYSVGIGQISSEVPQNLSASRPQDRQFILSSKKLLLSDSGFYLCAWGLAGGVRTQYFGPGTRLLVL.

CDR3 loop: CASSKGAVSNEQFF. CDR3 sequence (DNA): TGTGCCAGCAGCAAGGGGGCCGTATCAAATGAGCAGTTCTTC. V usage is TRBV14 and J usage is TRBJ2-1; 7 bases fit TRBD1. CDR1 is SGHDN, CDR2 FVKESK, per germline. This CDR3 is 14 amino acids long. Losses at the gene ends were 5 bases for V and 7 bases for J; bases not matched to a gene: 8. The whole variable domain, filled in from reference TRBV14 and TRBJ2-1, reads EAGVTQFPSHSVIEKGQTVTLRCDPISGHDNLYWYRRVMGKEIKFLLHFVKESKQDESGMPNNRFLAERTGGTYSTLKVQPAELEDSGVYFCASSKGAVSNEQFFGPGTRLTVL.

The chain recombines TRBV6-2 or TRBV6-3 with TRBJ1-1; D is unresolved. The CDR3 extends over 13 amino acids. V dropped 2 bases and J dropped 5 bases, with 9 bases sitting between them. Germline V gene data show CDR1 as MNHEY and CDR2 as SVGEGT. The CDR3 DNA reads as TGTGCCAGCAGTTACCGGGTTGGGACTGAAGCTTTCTTT. This codes for CASSYRVGTEAFF.

V and J are TRBV6-5 and TRBJ2-7, with a weak D call TRBD1 (5 bases). Germline CDR1 is MNHEY and CDR2 is SVGAGI. The CDR3 runs 13 residues. V lost 7 bases to trimming and J lost 0 bases, with 10 bases between them. For the CDR3, the DNA is TGTGCCAGCATGGGGCAGGTCTCCTACGAGCAGTACTTC. It yields the protein CASMGQVSYEQYF.

CDR3 residues: CASSRLLAKNIQYF. CDR3 in DNA: TGCGCCAGCAGCCGATTACTAGCCAAAAACATTCAGTACTTC. This chain links TRBV5-1 with TRBJ2-4; D is undetermined. The CDR3 covers 14 residues. The ends were cut back, 4 bases at V and 0 bases at J, with 8 bases in the middle. CDR1 SGHRS and CDR2 YFSETQ come from the germline V gene.

The chain couples TRBV19 to TRBJ1-5, with 9 positions matching TRBD1. This CDR3 is built from 14 residues. Losses at the gene ends were 9 bases for V and 9 bases for J; bases not matched to a gene: 12. Per the germline V gene, CDR1 is LNHDA and CDR2 is SQIVND (reference sequence). The CDR3 here is CASRDRAMEGPQHF. The CDR3 DNA follows: TGTGCCAGCCGGGACAGGGCGATGGAGGGGCCCCAGCATTTT.

This clone has more than one count but fewer than ten. The rearrangement uses TRBV2 and TRBJ1-5; TRBD1 might be the D (6 bases). Germline loops: CDR1 SNHLY, CDR2 FYNNEI. V was shortened by 7 bases and J by 3 bases, with 7 bases between the two germline ends. The CDR3 is made up of 12 amino acids. CDR3 sequence (DNA): TGTGCCAGCAACAGGGACAATCAGCCCCAGCATTTT. This encodes CASNRDNQPQHF.

J is TRBJ2-2 and V is TRBV2, with 7 nucleotides matching TRBD1. The CDR3 runs 15 residues. The junction had 5 bases not matched to a gene; V was cut back by 5 bases and J by 2 bases. The germline V gene has CDR1 SNHLY and CDR2 FYNNEI. The CDR3 DNA reads as TGTGCCAGCAGTTTTCAGGGGGTAAACACCGGGGAGCTGTTTTTT. It is translated as CASSFQGVNTGELFF.

The V call is TRBV7-6, the J call TRBJ1-1; 8 bases line up with TRBD1. V was pared by 0 bases and J by 1 base, with 4 bases of the junction left unmatched. This CDR3 comprises 16 residues. The germline CDR1 and CDR2 sequences are SGHVS and FNYEAQ. CDR3 coding DNA: TGTGCCAGCAGCTTAGCAGAAGACAGGGGGAACACTGAAGCTTTCTTT. Protein sequence: CASSLAEDRGNTEAFF.

V and J are TRBV18 and TRBJ2-3; unclear D gene. Per the germline V gene, CDR1 is KGHSH and CDR2 is LQKENI. The CDR3 extends over 13 amino acids. V was trimmed by 3 bases and J by 4 bases, leaving 8 bases between them. The CDR3 here is CASSPMAADTQYF. The DNA for the CDR3 is TGTGCCAGCTCACCTATGGCAGCAGATACGCAGTATTTT.

The gene calls are TRBV27 and TRBJ2-7; the match to TRBD1 covers 7 bases. V gave up 3 bases and J gave up 4 bases; unmatched junction bases: 9. CDR3 length: 15 amino acids. The germline V gene encodes CDR1 MNHEY and CDR2 SMNVEV (reference sequence). CDR3 region: CASSFTGTETYEQYF. The CDR3 bases are TGTGCCAGCAGTTTTACCGGGACAGAGACTTACGAGCAGTACTTC.

The chain combines TRBV5-8 with TRBJ2-3; D perhaps matches TRBD2 (5 bases). The CDR3 covers 18 residues. Trimming pared 4 bases from V and 3 bases from J, leaving 24 bases between. Germline CDR1 reads SGHTS; CDR2 reads YDEGEE. The CDR3, as DNA: TGTGCCAGCAGCCAAGGAGGCAGAACCATACCTAGTACAGATACGCAGTATTTT. This codes for CASSQGGRTIPSTDTQYF.

V usage is TRBV7-9 and J usage is TRBJ1-2; no clear D. The CDR3 extends over 14 amino acids. CDR1 SEHNR and CDR2 FQNEAQ come from the germline V gene (reference sequence). Trimming removed 1 base at V and 6 bases at J, with 12 bases between. The CDR3 nucleotides read TGTGCCAGCAGCTTAGTTGCAGGTCGGAATGGCTACACCTTC. This gives the protein CASSLVAGRNGYTF.

In this sample, this clone turned up many times. The germline gene is not matched at one end of the junction; a read error may be the cause. The chain combines TRBV6-4 with TRBJ2-1, with D hard to call. The CDR3 consists of 15 residues. Germline V gene lookup returns CDR1 MRHNA and CDR2 SNTAGT. The CDR3 DNA reads as TGTGCCAGCAGTGCCTTCGACACAACCTATAATGAGCAGTTCTTC. It translates to CASSAFDTTYNEQFF.

The V gene is TRBV10-3, the J gene TRBJ2-7, with 12 positions matching TRBD2. The CDR3 runs to 14 residues. After removal of 4 bases from V and 6 bases from J, the junction contained 4 bases not matched to a gene. Per the germline V gene, CDR1 is ENHRY and CDR2 is SYGVKD. The CDR3 DNA follows: TGTGCCATCAGTGGGACTAGCGGGATCCCCGAGCAGTACTTC. Amino acids: CAISGTSGIPEQYF.

The rearrangement links TRBV6-6 to TRBJ2-2; 10 bases line up with TRBD1. The CDR3 length is 15 residues. J was trimmed by 4 bases and V by 2 bases; bases with no gene match: 1. CDR1 and CDR2 (germline): MNHNY, SVGAGI (reference sequence). The CDR3 is CASSYGQGGTGELFF. The CDR3 DNA follows: TGTGCCAGCAGTTACGGACAGGGGGGCACCGGGGAGCTGTTTTTT.

This chain connects TRBV28 to TRBJ1-2; 7 nucleotides align to TRBD1. The J segment lost 7 bases and the V segment lost 6 bases, leaving 5 bases of the junction unmatched. CDR3 length: 12 residues. Germline V gene data show CDR1 as MDHEN and CDR2 as SYDVKM. The CDR3 nucleotides are TGTGCCAGCAGAGCTTACAGGGGTGGCTACACCTTC. Protein product: CASRAYRGGYTF.

The rearrangement links TRBV4-1 to TRBJ2-1, with 7 positions matching TRBD2. Germline V gene lookup returns CDR1 MGHRA and CDR2 YSYEKL. This CDR3 has 14 amino acids. J was trimmed by 3 bases and V by 8 bases; bases with no gene match: 7. The DNA of the CDR3 is TGCGCCAGCCGCGGGGGAGGGCTCTACAATGAGCAGTTCTTC. Translating it yields CASRGGGLYNEQFF.

The chain joins TRBV7-3 to TRBJ2-7; TRBD2 agrees at 9 bases. Germline-derived CDR1 and CDR2 are SGHTA and FQGTGA. CDR3 length equals 16 residues. V lost 1 base and J lost 2; bases outside the gene matches: 6. DNA of the CDR3: TGTGCCAGCAGCTTAAGGCGGAGCGGGGGGCCCTACGAGCAGTACTTC. It specifies CASSLRRSGGPYEQYF.

This chain uses TRBV2 with TRBJ2-1, with 13 bases lining up with TRBD2. The CDR3 is 15 amino acids. The V gene end was trimmed by 7 bases and the J gene end by 6 bases; junction bases not matched to a gene: 6. Per the germline V gene, CDR1 is SNHLY and CDR2 is FYNNEI. CDR3: CASTLGLAGVNEQFF. The CDR3 DNA follows: TGTGCCAGCACCCTCGGACTAGCGGGGGTCAATGAGCAGTTCTTC.

The chain combines TRBV2 with TRBJ1-1; D is perhaps TRBD1 (5 bases). Trimming pared 6 bases from V and 1 base from J, leaving 9 bases between. Germline CDR1 reads SNHLY; CDR2 reads FYNNEI. The CDR3 has 13 residues. CDR3 sequence (DNA): TGTGCCAGCAGGCGTGGACAGAACACTGAAGCTTTCTTT. This translates into CASRRGQNTEAFF.